This T cell receptor (beta chain) was sequenced for a study of T cells in localized non-small cell lung cancer. This table comes from immunoSEQ multiplex PCR, and its TCRdb copy is limited to in-frame clones, with some not included. The data hold about 15,000 clones, with around 83% observed a single time. Worth noting for this clone: Its antigen is as yet unknown.

Whole-study findings and limits: Patients showing higher blood T cell density tended to see longer overall survival. Clonality of T cells reached its maximum in uninvolved adjacent lung, surpassing tumor.

The source is a female donor of 60 years or more with stage I squamous cell lung carcinoma. The starting material was peripheral blood, obtained before any cancer treatment.

The CDR3 reads CASSLGQDYGYTF. The CDR3 DNA is TGTGCCAGCAGTTTAGGACAGGACTATGGCTACACCTTC. The V call is TRBV6-5, the J call TRBJ1-2, with 7 bases lining up with TRBD1. Germline CDR1 is MNHEY and CDR2 is SVGAGI. V lost 4 bases to trimming and J lost 3 bases; unmatched junction nucleotides: 2. CDR3 size: 13 residues.